This T cell receptor beta chain emerged from a study of molecular identifiers for immune sequencing clone quantification. Overall study: In replicates, RNA taken from roughly 20,000 or 100,000 naive CD8 cells was divided five ways, and four portions underwent sequencing.

With respect to this clonotype: As yet, its antigen is unknown. Given a much more abundant clone one base away, this may be a read error.

Findings of the study overall: Among effectors, clones above 20 RNA copies held over 98% of molecules; among naive cells, under 1%. Spiked Jurkat TCR RNA originating from one cell could reportedly be identified amid about a million naive cells.

Previously described methods with listed TCR primers produced the bulk TCR libraries. A single record per CDR3 protein comes from TCRdb applying MiXCR to the PCR reads. The top ten hold about 0.8% of the sample, which has 460,000 or so distinct CDR3 sequences, roughly 23% seen once. The clonotype comes from a human donor in good health. Some libraries in this study had Jurkat cell RNA spiked in. The source material was naive CD8+ T cells from blood, with Jurkat cell RNA spiked in. Subset in this sample: FACS-sorted CD8+CD4-CCR7+CD45RA+ naive T cells.

This CDR3 reads CASSSKNSYEQYF. The CDR3 DNA sequence: TGTGCCAGCAGCTCGAAAAACTCCTACGAGCAGTACTTC. The chain couples TRBV7-9 to TRBJ2-7; D unclear. Trimming shortened V by 4 bases and J by 0 bases, and 7 bases separated the two germline ends. Per the germline V gene, CDR1 is SEHNR and CDR2 is FQNEAQ (reference sequence). This CDR3 region has 13 residues.